This TCR beta chain was sequenced during a study of OX40 agonist ivuxolimab in advanced cancers. To note about this clone: Its antigen is still unknown.

Generated by immunoSEQ multiplex PCR, the TCRdb table keeps only in-frame clones and is missing some. The data show tens of thousands of clones, 70% to 90% seen once. General study points: Certain nonresponding patients likewise had low normalized T-cell clonal expansion.

Germline V CDR1 and CDR2: SGHRS, YFSETQ. The ends lost 3 bases at V and 2 bases at J; junction bases unmatched: 9. The CDR3 has 17 amino acids. This TCR was sampled from an adult with an advanced solid tumor such as melanoma, head and neck, liver or kidney cancer. The gene calls are TRBV5-1 and TRBJ2-3, with 10 bases lining up with TRBD2. Here the sequenced sample was CD4+ or CD8+ T cells sorted from blood, taken in a trial of the OX40 agonist ivuxolimab. CDR3 sequence reads: CASSSPTSGSFTDTQYF. CDR3 DNA: TGCGCCAGCAGCTCCCCGACTAGCGGGTCGTTCACAGATACGCAGTATTTT.